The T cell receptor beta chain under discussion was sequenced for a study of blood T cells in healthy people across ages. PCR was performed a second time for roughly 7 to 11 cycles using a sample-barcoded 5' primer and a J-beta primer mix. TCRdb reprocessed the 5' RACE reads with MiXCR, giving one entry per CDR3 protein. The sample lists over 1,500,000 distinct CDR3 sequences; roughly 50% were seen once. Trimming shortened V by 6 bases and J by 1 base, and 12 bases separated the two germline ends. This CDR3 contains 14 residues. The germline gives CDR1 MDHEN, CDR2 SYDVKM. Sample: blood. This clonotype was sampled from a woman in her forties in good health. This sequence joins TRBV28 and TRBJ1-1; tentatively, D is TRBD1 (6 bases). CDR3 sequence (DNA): TGTGCCAGCAGCTATGGGACATCGAACACTGAAGCTTTCTTT. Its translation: CASSYGTSNTEAFF.